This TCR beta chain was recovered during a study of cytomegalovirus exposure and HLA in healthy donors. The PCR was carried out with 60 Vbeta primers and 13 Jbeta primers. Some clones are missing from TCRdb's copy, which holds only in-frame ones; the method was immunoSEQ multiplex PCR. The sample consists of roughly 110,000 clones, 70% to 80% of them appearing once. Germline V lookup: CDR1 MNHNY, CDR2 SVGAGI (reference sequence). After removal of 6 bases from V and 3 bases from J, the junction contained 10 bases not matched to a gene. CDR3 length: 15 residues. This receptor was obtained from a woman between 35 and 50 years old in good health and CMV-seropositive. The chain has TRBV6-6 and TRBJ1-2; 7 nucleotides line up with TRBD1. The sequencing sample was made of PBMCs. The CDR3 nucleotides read TGTGCCAGCAGGGGCGTAGGGGGCCAGGACTATGGCTACACCTTC. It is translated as CASRGVGGQDYGYTF.